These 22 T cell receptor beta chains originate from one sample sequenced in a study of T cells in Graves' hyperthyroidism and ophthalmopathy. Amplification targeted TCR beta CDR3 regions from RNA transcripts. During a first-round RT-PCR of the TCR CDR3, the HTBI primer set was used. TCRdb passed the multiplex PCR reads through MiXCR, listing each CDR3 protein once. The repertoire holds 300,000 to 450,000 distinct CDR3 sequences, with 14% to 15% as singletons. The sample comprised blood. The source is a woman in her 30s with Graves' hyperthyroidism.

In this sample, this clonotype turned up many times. As DNA, the CDR3 is TGTGCCAGCAGGCCTTGGGGGGAACAGCCCCAGCATTTT. The encoded protein is CASRPWGEQPQHF. V usage is TRBV12-3 or TRBV12-4 and J usage is TRBJ1-5, with D perhaps matching TRBD1 (5 bases). This CDR3 has 13 residues. Trimming took off 6 bases at V and 7 bases at J, with 13 bases between the two ends.

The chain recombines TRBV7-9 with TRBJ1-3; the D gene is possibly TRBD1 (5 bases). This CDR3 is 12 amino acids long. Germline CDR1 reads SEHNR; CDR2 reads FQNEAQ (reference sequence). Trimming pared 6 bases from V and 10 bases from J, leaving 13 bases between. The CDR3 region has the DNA TGTGCCAGCAGAGAACAAGGGGTTACCATATATTTT. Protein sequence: CASREQGVTIYF.

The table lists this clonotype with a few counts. The DNA for the CDR3 is TGTGCCAGCAGCTTCCAGGGTGAGGGTTCACCCCTCCACTTT. Residues: CASSFQGEGSPLHF. The rearrangement uses TRBV7-8 and TRBJ1-6; D possibly corresponds to TRBD1 (5 bases). Deletions cut 3 bases from V and 9 bases from J, with 12 bases between. This CDR3 has 14 residues. CDR1 is SGHVS, CDR2 FQNEAQ, per germline.

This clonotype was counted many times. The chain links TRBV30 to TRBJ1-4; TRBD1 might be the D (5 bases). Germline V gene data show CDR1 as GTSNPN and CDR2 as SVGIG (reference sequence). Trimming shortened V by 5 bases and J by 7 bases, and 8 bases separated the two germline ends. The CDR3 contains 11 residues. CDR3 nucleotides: TGTGCCTGGGCCGGGGCTGAAAAACTGTTTTTT. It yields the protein CAWAGAEKLFF.

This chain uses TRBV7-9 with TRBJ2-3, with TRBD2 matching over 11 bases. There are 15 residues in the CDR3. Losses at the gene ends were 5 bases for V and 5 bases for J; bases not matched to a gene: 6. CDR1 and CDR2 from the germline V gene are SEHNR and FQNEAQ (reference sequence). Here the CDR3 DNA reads TGTGCCAGCAGCATTAGCGGGAGGGCCGAAGATACGCAGTATTTT. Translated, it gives CASSISGRAEDTQYF.

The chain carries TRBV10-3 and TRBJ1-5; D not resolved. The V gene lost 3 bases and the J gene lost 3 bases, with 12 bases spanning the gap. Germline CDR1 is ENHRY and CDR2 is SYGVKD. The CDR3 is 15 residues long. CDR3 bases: TGTGCCATCAGTGAAAAGGGTCTTGACAATCAGCCCCAGCATTTT. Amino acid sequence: CAISEKGLDNQPQHF.

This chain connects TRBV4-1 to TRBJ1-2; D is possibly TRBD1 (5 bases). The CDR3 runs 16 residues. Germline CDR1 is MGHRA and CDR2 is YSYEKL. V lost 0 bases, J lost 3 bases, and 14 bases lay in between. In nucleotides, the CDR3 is TGCGCCAGCAGCCAAGAGAACAACGGGGCTTACTATGGCTACACCTTC. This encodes CASSQENNGAYYGYTF.

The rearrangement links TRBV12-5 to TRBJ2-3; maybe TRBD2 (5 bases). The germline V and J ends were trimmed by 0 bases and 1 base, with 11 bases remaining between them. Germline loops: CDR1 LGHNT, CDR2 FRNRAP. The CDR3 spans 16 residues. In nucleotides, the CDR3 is TGTGCTAGTGGTTTGGTACTAGACGGGGGCACAGATACGCAGTATTTT. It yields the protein CASGLVLDGGTDTQYF.

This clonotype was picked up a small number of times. The CDR3 spells CASSAGTGGRSPLHF. The CDR3 region has the DNA TGTGCCAGCAGTGCAGGGACAGGGGGTAGGTCACCCCTCCACTTT. The rearrangement joins TRBV27 to TRBJ1-6; TRBD1 aligns across 11 bases. The CDR3 spans 15 residues. The germline gives CDR1 MNHEY, CDR2 SMNVEV (reference sequence). V shed 5 bases, J shed 10 bases, and the junction held 7 bases outside the gene matches.

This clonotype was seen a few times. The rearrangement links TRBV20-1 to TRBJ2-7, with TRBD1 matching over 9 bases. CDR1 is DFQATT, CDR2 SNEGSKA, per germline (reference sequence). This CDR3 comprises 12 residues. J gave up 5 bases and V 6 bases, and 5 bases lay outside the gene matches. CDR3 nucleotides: TGCAGTGCACTGGACAGGGGAAACGAGCAGTACTTC. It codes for CSALDRGNEQYF.

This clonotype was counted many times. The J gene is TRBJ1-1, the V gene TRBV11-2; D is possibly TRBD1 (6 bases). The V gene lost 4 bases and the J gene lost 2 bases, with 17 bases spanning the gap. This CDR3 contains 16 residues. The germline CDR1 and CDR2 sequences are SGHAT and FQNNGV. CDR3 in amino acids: CASSSVPRGFNTEAFF. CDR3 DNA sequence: TGTGCCAGCAGCTCCGTACCTAGGGGGTTTAACACTGAAGCTTTCTTT.

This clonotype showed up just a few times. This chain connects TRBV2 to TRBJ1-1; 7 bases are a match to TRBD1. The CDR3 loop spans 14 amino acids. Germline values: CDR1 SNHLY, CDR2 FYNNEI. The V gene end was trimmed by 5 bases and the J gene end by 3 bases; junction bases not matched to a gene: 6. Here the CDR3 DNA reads TGTGCCAGCAGTCCAGACAGGGCATACACTGAAGCTTTCTTT. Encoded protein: CASSPDRAYTEAFF. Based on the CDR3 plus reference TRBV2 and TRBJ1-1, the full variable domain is EPEVTQTPSHQVTQMGQEVILRCVPISNHLYFYWYRQILGQKVEFLVSFYNNEISEKSEIFDDQFSVERPDGSNFTLKIRSTKLEDSAMYFCASSPDRAYTEAFFGQGTRLTVV.

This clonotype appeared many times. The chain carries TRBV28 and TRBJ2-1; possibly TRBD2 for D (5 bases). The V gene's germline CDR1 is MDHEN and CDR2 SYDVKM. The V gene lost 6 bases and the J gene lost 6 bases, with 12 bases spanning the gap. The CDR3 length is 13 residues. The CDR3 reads CASSYLEGNEQFF. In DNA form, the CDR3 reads TGTGCCAGCAGCTACCTTGAGGGCAATGAGCAGTTCTTC.

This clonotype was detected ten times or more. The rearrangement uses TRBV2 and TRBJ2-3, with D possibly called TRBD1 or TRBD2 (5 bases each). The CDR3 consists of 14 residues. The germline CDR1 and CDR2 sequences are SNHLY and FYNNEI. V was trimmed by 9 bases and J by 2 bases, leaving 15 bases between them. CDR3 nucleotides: TGTGCCAGGGGGGAAAGCGGATACACAGATACGCAGTATTTT. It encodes CARGESGYTDTQYF.

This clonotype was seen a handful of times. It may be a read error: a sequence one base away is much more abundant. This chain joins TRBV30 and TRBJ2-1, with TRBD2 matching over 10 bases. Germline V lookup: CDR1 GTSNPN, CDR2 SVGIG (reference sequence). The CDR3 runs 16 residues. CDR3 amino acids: CAWSTSGRATYDEQFF. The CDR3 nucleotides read TGTGCCTGGAGTACGAGCGGGAGGGCCACCTACGATGAGCAGTTCTTC.

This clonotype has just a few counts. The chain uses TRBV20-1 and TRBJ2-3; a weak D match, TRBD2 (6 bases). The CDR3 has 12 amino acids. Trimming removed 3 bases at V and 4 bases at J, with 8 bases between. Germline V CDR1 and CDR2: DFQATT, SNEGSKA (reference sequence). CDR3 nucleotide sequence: TGCAGTGCTAGCGGGAGCCCAGATACGCAGTATTTT. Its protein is CSASGSPDTQYF.

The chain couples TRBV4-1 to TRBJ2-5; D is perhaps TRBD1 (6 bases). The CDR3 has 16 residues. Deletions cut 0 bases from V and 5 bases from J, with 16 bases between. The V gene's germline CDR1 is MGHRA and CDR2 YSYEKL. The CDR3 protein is CASSQDGTGSGETQYF. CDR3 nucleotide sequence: TGCGCCAGCAGCCAAGATGGCACAGGGTCCGGGGAGACCCAGTACTTC.

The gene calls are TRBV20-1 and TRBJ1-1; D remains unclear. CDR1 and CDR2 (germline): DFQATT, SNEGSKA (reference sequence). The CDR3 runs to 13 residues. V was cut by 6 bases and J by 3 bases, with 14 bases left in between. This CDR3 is CSARSERDTEAFF. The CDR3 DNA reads TGCAGTGCCAGATCCGAGCGTGACACTGAAGCTTTCTTT.

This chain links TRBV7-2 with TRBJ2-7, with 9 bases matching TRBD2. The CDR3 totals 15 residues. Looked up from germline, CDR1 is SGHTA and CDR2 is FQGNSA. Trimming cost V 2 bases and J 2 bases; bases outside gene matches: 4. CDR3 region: CASSLRAGGTYEQYF. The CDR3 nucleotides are TGTGCCAGCAGCTTAAGAGCGGGAGGAACCTACGAGCAGTACTTC.

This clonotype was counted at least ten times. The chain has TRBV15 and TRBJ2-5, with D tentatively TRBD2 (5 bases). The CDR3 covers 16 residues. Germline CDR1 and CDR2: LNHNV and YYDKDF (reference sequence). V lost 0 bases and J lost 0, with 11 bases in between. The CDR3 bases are TGTGCCACCAGCAGAGATCGGCGGGCGTACCAAGAGACCCAGTACTTC. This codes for CATSRDRRAYQETQYF. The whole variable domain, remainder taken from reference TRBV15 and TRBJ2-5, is DAMVIQNPRYQVTQFGKPVTLSCSQTLNHNVMYWYQQKSSQAPKLLFHYYDKDFNNEADTPDNFQSRRPNTSFCFLDIRSPGLGDTAMYLCATSRDRRAYQETQYFGPGTRLLVL.

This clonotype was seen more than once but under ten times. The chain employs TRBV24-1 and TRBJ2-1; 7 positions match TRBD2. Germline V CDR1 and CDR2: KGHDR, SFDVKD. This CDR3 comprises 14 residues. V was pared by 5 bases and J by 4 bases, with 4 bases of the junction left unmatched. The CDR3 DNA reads TGTGCCACCAGTGCAGTTAGCGGGTACAATGAGCAGTTCTTC. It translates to CATSAVSGYNEQFF.

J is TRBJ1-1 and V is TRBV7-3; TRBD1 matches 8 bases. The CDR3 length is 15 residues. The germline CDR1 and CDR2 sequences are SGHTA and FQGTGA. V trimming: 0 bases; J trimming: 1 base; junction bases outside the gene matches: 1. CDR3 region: CASSLTGTGNTEAFF. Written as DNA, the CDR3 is TGTGCCAGCAGCTTAACCGGGACAGGGAACACTGAAGCTTTCTTT.